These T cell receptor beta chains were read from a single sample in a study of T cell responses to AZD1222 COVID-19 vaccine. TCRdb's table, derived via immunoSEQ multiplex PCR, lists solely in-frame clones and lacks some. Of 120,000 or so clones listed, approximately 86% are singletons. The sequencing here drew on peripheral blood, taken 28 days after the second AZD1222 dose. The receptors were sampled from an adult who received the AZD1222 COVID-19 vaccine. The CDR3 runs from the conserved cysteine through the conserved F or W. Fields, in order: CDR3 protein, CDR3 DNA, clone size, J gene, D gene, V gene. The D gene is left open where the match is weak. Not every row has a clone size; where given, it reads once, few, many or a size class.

CASRGAVRGGGYTF | TGTGCCAGCAGGGGGGCCGTACGGGGAGGCGGCTACACCTTC | - | TRBJ1-2 | - | TRBV7-9
CASSTGTVHSPLHF | TGTGCCAGCAGCACGGGGACAGTCCATTCACCCCTCCACTTT | few | TRBJ1-6 | TRBD1 | TRBV11-2
CASSQDQRSMNTEAFF | TGCGCCAGCAGCCAAGATCAGAGGAGTATGAACACTGAAGCTTTCTTT | - | TRBJ1-1 | - | TRBV4-1
CASSPVAGGRGTQYF | TGTGCCAGCAGCCCAGTAGCGGGGGGGCGGGGTACGCAGTATTTT | - | TRBJ2-3 | TRBD2 | TRBV7-2
CASSPLIRDETQYF | TGTGCCAGCAGCCCCCTGATAAGGGACGAGACCCAGTACTTC | - | TRBJ2-5 | - | TRBV9
CASSEQMTDTQYF | TGCGCCAGCAGCGAGCAAATGACAGATACGCAGTATTTT | - | TRBJ2-3 | - | TRBV5-1
CASSQGGVDEQYF | TGTGCCAGCAGCCAAGGAGGGGTTGACGAGCAGTACTTC | - | TRBJ2-7 | - | TRBV4-2
CASTTGGSGNTIYF | TGTGCCAGCACCACAGGGGGCTCTGGAAACACCATATATTTT | - | TRBJ1-3 | TRBD1 | TRBV28
CASSLAGKETQYF | TGTGCCAGCAGCTTAGCAGGGAAAGAGACCCAGTACTTC | - | TRBJ2-5 | - | TRBV11-3
CAWANRGAEKLFF | TGTGCCTGGGCCAACAGGGGGGCCGAAAAACTGTTTTTT | - | TRBJ1-4 | TRBD1 | TRBV30
CASSSRTGGSEKLFF | TGTGCCAGCAGCTCAAGGACAGGGGGCAGTGAAAAACTGTTTTTT | - | TRBJ1-4 | TRBD1 | TRBV5-8
CASSPYGTGGNQPQHF | TGTGCCAGCAGCCCGTACGGGACCGGGGGCAATCAGCCCCAGCATTTT | - | TRBJ1-5 | - | TRBV7-2
CASSYWGANNQPQHF | TGTGCCAGCAGTTACTGGGGGGCGAACAATCAGCCCCAGCATTTT | - | TRBJ1-5 | - | TRBV6-5
CASGEQGSNQPQHF | TGTGCCAGCGGTGAACAAGGAAGCAATCAGCCCCAGCATTTT | - | TRBJ1-5 | - | TRBV25-1
CASSLPGNTIYF | TGTGCCAGCAGTTTACCGGGAAACACCATATATTTT | few | TRBJ1-3 | - | TRBV27
CASSLREGSTEAFF | TGTGCCAGCAGCTTAAGGGAGGGTAGCACTGAAGCTTTCTTT | once | TRBJ1-1 | - | TRBV7-8
CASSDRRGAYEQYF | TGTGCCAGCAGCGATCGACGGGGGGCCTACGAGCAGTACTTC | - | TRBJ2-7 | TRBD2 | TRBV11-2
CARPGQGYGYTF | TGTGCCAGACCGGGACAGGGCTATGGCTACACCTTC | - | TRBJ1-2 | TRBD1 | TRBV28
CASSTLDRGQGRNSPLHF | TGTGCCAGTAGTACCCTCGACAGGGGCCAAGGAAGAAATTCACCCCTCCACTTT | - | TRBJ1-6 | TRBD1 | TRBV19
CASSLALGPPDF | TGTGCCAGCAGCTTAGCTCTTGGACCCCCAGACTTC | - | TRBJ2-7 | - | TRBV7-2